This TCR beta chain derives from a study of shared clonotypes between healthy human individuals. CD45RA-negative memory and CD45RA+ naive subsets were split from the CD4+ cells. Concerning this clone itself: Its antigen is currently unknown.

In germline, CDR1 is SEHNR, CDR2 FQNEAQ (reference sequence). CDR3 length: 17 amino acids. V dropped 5 bases and J dropped 1; count of bases not matched to a gene: 10. TCRdb's copy holds only in-frame clones and misses some; the assay was immunoSEQ multiplex PCR. The table shows roughly 700,000 clones, with approximately 74% occurring only once. Broader study findings: In several donors, approximately 5% of naive CD4 clonotypes appeared in common. Apart from blood, nothing was sampled; tissue repertoires likely differ.

This TCR came from a woman in her thirties in good health. The gene calls are TRBV7-9 and TRBJ2-3; TRBD2 agrees at 9 bases. The specimen sequenced was memory CD4+ T cells sorted from blood. Subset here: CD45RA-negative fraction. CDR3 region: CASSPRYAGGGTDTQYF. The CDR3 region has the DNA TGTGCCAGCAGCCCGCGGTATGCGGGAGGGGGCACAGATACGCAGTATTTT.